These 11 T cell receptor beta chains were all obtained from the same sample, sequenced in a study of blood T cell repertoires in COVID-19. TCRdb keeps only in-frame clones here, not all; method: immunoSEQ multiplex PCR. The sample yields tens of thousands of clones, 86% seen once. Sequenced input: peripheral blood. These TCRs come from a man of 80 years or more with active COVID-19.

V gene TRBV9 combines with J gene TRBJ1-1; a weak D match, TRBD1 (5 bases). The CDR3 runs to 15 residues. Germline assignment: CDR1 SGDLS and CDR2 YYNGEE. V was trimmed by 3 bases and J by 11 bases, leaving 23 bases between them. The DNA for the CDR3 is TGTGCCAGCAGCGCCCCGTCGTCAGGGTTGGTCGAGGCTTTCTTT. It yields the protein CASSAPSSGLVEAFF.

This clone was recorded once. The chain employs TRBV7-8 and TRBJ1-1, with D maybe TRBD1 (6 bases). Germline values: CDR1 SGHVS, CDR2 FQNEAQ. CDR3 length: 16 residues. V lost 10 bases and J 1 base, leaving 22 bases between the germline ends. DNA of the CDR3: TGTGCCACCAAAAGTAGGGGGTTTGTAGCGAACACTGAAGCTTTCTTT. It yields the protein CATKSRGFVANTEAFF. Based on the CDR3 plus reference TRBV7-8 and TRBJ1-1, the full variable domain is GAGVSQSPRYKVAKRGQDVALRCDPISGHVSLFWYQQALGQGPEFLTYFQNEAQLDKSGLPSDRFFAERPEGSVSTLKIQRTQQEDSAVYLCATKSRGFVANTEAFFGQGTRLTVV.

This chain uses TRBV3-1 (or the pseudogene TRBV3-2) with TRBJ2-5; D is unclear. CDR3 length equals 14 residues. V was trimmed by 1 base and J by 0 bases, leaving 6 bases between them. Germline CDR1 and CDR2: LGHDT and YNNKEL (reference sequence). CDR3 amino acids: CASSQARDQETQYF. The DNA for the CDR3 is TGTGCCAGCAGCCAAGCCCGGGACCAAGAGACCCAGTACTTC.

The genes are TRBV30 and TRBJ2-1, with D possibly being TRBD1 (5 bases). Germline V gene lookup returns CDR1 GTSNPN and CDR2 SVGIG (reference sequence). The CDR3 has 16 amino acids. Trimming removed 8 bases at V and 5 bases at J, with 25 bases between. CDR3 sequence: CAASGRGGDSNNEQFF. The DNA of the CDR3 is TGTGCCGCCTCAGGTAGGGGCGGAGACTCTAACAATGAGCAGTTCTTC. Variable domain in full (rest from reference TRBV30 and TRBJ2-1): SQTIHQWPATLVQPVGSPLSLECTVEGTSNPNLYWYRQAAGRGLQLLFYSVGIGQISSEVPQNLSASRPQDRQFILSSKKLLLSDSGFYLCAASGRGGDSNNEQFFGPGTRLTVL.

The rearrangement links TRBV7-3 to TRBJ2-1; D is ambiguous. Germline V gene data show CDR1 as SGHTA and CDR2 as FQGTGA. V lost 3 bases and J 5 bases, leaving 8 bases between the germline ends. This CDR3 has 13 residues. The CDR3 nucleotides are TGTGCCAGCAGCTTGGGCAGACACAATGAGCAGTTCTTC. It codes for CASSLGRHNEQFF.

This rearrangement joins TRBV30 to TRBJ2-1; TRBD1 aligns across 12 bases. In germline, CDR1 is GTSNPN, CDR2 SVGIG (reference sequence). V lost 3 bases and J lost 9; bases outside the gene matches: 3. The CDR3 has 13 residues. Here the CDR3 DNA reads TGTGCCTGGAGCGGGACAGGGGGCTTTGAGCAGTTCTTC. Encoded protein: CAWSGTGGFEQFF.

The rearrangement uses TRBV9 and TRBJ2-1; the match to TRBD2 covers 14 bases. From germline, CDR1 is SGDLS and CDR2 YYNGEE. The CDR3 runs to 18 residues. V gave up 0 bases and J gave up 7 bases; unmatched junction bases: 9. In DNA, the CDR3 is TGTGCCAGCAGCGTAGGGGGACTAGCGGGAGAAGGTGGTAATGAGCAGTTCTTC. Its protein is CASSVGGLAGEGGNEQFF.

The chain employs TRBV14 and TRBJ1-6; possibly TRBD1 for D (5 bases). Germline V gives CDR1 SGHDN, CDR2 FVKESK. CDR3 length: 13 residues. Deletions cut 1 base from V and 10 bases from J, with 8 bases between. The CDR3 is CASSQGGGSPLHF. In nucleotides, the CDR3 is TGTGCCAGCAGCCAAGGGGGCGGCTCACCCCTCCACTTT.

This chain uses TRBV5-1 with TRBJ2-5; TRBD1 aligns across 10 bases. The trim removed 4 bases at V and 7 bases at J, leaving 4 bases unmatched. Germline values: CDR1 SGHRS, CDR2 YFSETQ. This CDR3 contains 13 residues. CDR3 loop: CASSGGQGGTQYF. CDR3 nucleotides: TGCGCCAGCAGCGGAGGACAGGGGGGGACCCAGTACTTC.

This clone is a singleton in its sample. The chain joins TRBV5-1 to TRBJ1-2, with 7 positions matching TRBD1. V lost 7 bases to trimming and J lost 7 bases; unmatched junction nucleotides: 7. Germline V CDR1 and CDR2: SGHRS, YFSETQ. This CDR3 comprises 12 residues. The CDR3 DNA follows: TGCGCCAGCTCGCAGGGGGTTCTTGGCTACACCTTC. As protein: CASSQGVLGYTF.

The chain links TRBV19 to TRBJ1-4; 9 nucleotides match TRBD1. Germline loops: CDR1 LNHDA, CDR2 SQIVND (reference sequence). The junction had 5 bases not matched to a gene; V was cut back by 8 bases and J by 4 bases. The CDR3 extends over 14 amino acids. CDR3 bases: TGTGCCAGTTGTACAGGGGGCTTTAATGAAAAACTGTTTTTT. Protein product: CASCTGGFNEKLFF.